Sequencing of this T cell receptor (beta chain) was carried out in a study of patients and donors after allogeneic stem cell transplantation (dated by TCRdb to 2018 to 2021). This clonotype has a count of ten or more. It lacks a known antigen. No much larger clone exists at a distance of one base, and base qualities are not known. As encoded in the germline V gene, CDR1 is ENHRY while CDR2 is SYGVKD. The germline V end is reduced by 11 bases and the J end by 4 bases; junction bases left unmatched: 7. Inclusive of the bounding cysteine and phenylalanine, the CDR3 is 13 residues long. The sequence is cut down to CDR3 DNA, 39 bases in frame from base 1. Receptor amplification or capture employed RT-PCR. These reads were obtained on a NextSeq 550. The public reads were quality trimmed at Q25 with fastp and then assembled into clones with MiXCR by TCRdb, keeping productive beta chains. Each entry merges the rows of one CDR3 protein and shows their most common DNA and genes. The sample table contains tens of thousands of distinct CDR3 sequences; only one count was recorded for around 5% of them. The top ten clonotypes cover 2.6% of the sample.

This clonotype originated in a human donor who was either an allogeneic HSCT recipient or a stem cell or donor lymphocyte infusion donor (not recorded which). It is not recorded whose cells these are; they may come from a transplant donor. In this chain, TRBV10-3 is recombined with TRBJ2-2; 7 nucleotides in the junction match TRBD2. Sequencing was carried out using blood, either unsorted or a sorted T cell fraction (not recorded which). The CDR3 reads CAASGRTTGELFF. The DNA reads as follows: TGTGCCGCTAGCGGTAGAACCACCGGGGAGCTGTTTTTT.